These T cell receptor beta chains were read from a single sample in a study of T-cell reconstitution after alpha-beta-depleted transplantation in children. A single record per CDR3 protein comes from TCRdb applying MiXCR to the PCR reads. Among fewer than 700,000 distinct CDR3 sequences listed, more than 20% were seen once. The source material was PBMCs, mostly from graft donor cells, sampled 360 days after TCRalphabeta/CD19-depleted stem cell transplant. Receptors originate from a boy under three years old who had a stem cell transplant for acute myeloid leukemia, so the T cells may come from the graft donor. Both conserved end residues are part of each CDR3. The D gene is left open where the match is weak. Rows may omit the clone size; those that give it use once, few, many or a size class.

cdr3_length: 15; j_call: TRBJ2-3; d_call: TRBD1; clone_size: few; v_call: TRBV20-1; cdr3_nt: TGCAGTGCCGCACCCCGGGACAGGGAGGCAGATACGCAGTATTTT; cdr3_aa: CSAAPRDREADTQYF
cdr3_length: 16; j_call: TRBJ1-2; d_call: NA; clone_size: NA; v_call: TRBV4-1; cdr3_nt: TGCGCCAGCAGCCCCCTCCACAGGGAGGGGTTGTATGGCTACACCTTC; cdr3_aa: CASSPLHREGLYGYTF
cdr3_length: 13; j_call: TRBJ1-2; d_call: TRBD1; clone_size: many; v_call: TRBV20-1; cdr3_nt: TGCAGTGCTAGCGAACAGGGGGGCTATGGCTACACCTTC; cdr3_aa: CSASEQGGYGYTF
cdr3_length: 13; j_call: TRBJ2-1; d_call: NA; clone_size: once; v_call: TRBV12-3/TRBV12-4; cdr3_nt: TGTGCCAGCAGTTTTTCTTCAGTCAATGAGCAGTTCTTC; cdr3_aa: CASSFSSVNEQFF
cdr3_length: 15; j_call: TRBJ2-5; d_call: NA; clone_size: NA; v_call: TRBV7-9; cdr3_nt: TGTGCCAGCAGCCCGGACGGAACGTACCAAGAGACCCAGTACTTC; cdr3_aa: CASSPDGTYQETQYF
cdr3_length: 15; j_call: TRBJ2-1; d_call: NA; clone_size: many; v_call: TRBV29-1; cdr3_nt: TGCAGCGTTCTTACAGGACCCAGCTCCTACAATGAGCAGTTCTTC; cdr3_aa: CSVLTGPSSYNEQFF
cdr3_length: 12; j_call: TRBJ2-3; d_call: NA; clone_size: few; v_call: TRBV28; cdr3_nt: TGTGCCAGCAGTACCCGGACCCTGGGGCAGTATTTT; cdr3_aa: CASSTRTLGQYF
cdr3_length: 15; j_call: TRBJ2-7; d_call: NA; clone_size: NA; v_call: TRBV25-1; cdr3_nt: TGTGCCAGCAGTGAATCCGGACAGCTCTCCTACGAGCAGTACTTC; cdr3_aa: CASSESGQLSYEQYF
cdr3_length: 14; j_call: TRBJ1-1; d_call: NA; clone_size: NA; v_call: TRBV10-2; cdr3_nt: TGCGCCAGCAGTGACCCAGCGGGGGGCACTGAAGCTTTCTTT; cdr3_aa: CASSDPAGGTEAFF
cdr3_length: 14; j_call: TRBJ2-1; d_call: NA; clone_size: many; v_call: TRBV28; cdr3_nt: TGTGCCAGCAGTGCCACCAAGTTACCTAATGAGCAGTTCTTC; cdr3_aa: CASSATKLPNEQFF